The 28 T cell receptor beta chains below come from one sample, sequenced in a study of blood T cell repertoires in COVID-19. Assay: immunoSEQ multiplex PCR; the TCRdb copy retains only in-frame clones and omits some. The sample contains roughly 190,000 clones, about 80% of which appear only once. Input material: peripheral blood. These receptors were collected from an older woman with COVID-19, enrolled during active disease.

V and J are TRBV19 and TRBJ2-7, with a tentative D call TRBD1 (5 bases). Trimming shortened V by 1 base and J by 6 bases, and 13 bases separated the two germline ends. Germline loops: CDR1 LNHDA, CDR2 SQIVND (reference sequence). This CDR3 has 14 amino acids. This CDR3 reads CASSIGGQGTEQYF. The CDR3 bases are TGTGCCAGTAGTATAGGGGGCCAAGGCACCGAGCAGTACTTC.

The chain links TRBV9 to TRBJ2-2, with 9 bases matching TRBD1. The germline V gene encodes CDR1 SGDLS and CDR2 YYNGEE. The CDR3 consists of 15 residues. J lost 7 bases, V lost 2 bases, and 6 bases had no gene match. CDR3 amino acids: CASSVSQGARGELFF. In nucleotides, the CDR3 is TGTGCCAGCAGCGTCTCACAGGGGGCGCGCGGGGAGCTGTTTTTT.

CDR3 in amino acids: CASSFGQGGEKLFF. CDR3 nucleotides: TGTGCCAGCAGCTTCGGGCAGGGAGGAGAAAAACTGTTTTTT. The chain uses TRBV7-8 and TRBJ1-4; perhaps TRBD1 as D (5 bases). The CDR3 extends over 14 amino acids. From germline, CDR1 is SGHVS and CDR2 FQNEAQ. V was clipped by 3 bases and J by 8 bases, with 13 bases between them.

The V and J genes are TRBV5-1 and TRBJ1-4; TRBD1 might be the D (6 bases). Per germline, CDR1 SGHRS and CDR2 YFSETQ. The length of the CDR3 is 15 residues. Trimming took off 0 bases at V and 6 bases at J, with 12 bases between the two ends. Written as DNA, the CDR3 is TGCGCCAGCAGCTTGGTTCAGGGGAAGGATGAAAAACTGTTTTTT. Its protein is CASSLVQGKDEKLFF.

The rearrangement uses TRBV10-3 and TRBJ1-2, with 7 bases that match TRBD1. This CDR3 is built from 16 residues. Germline CDR1 reads ENHRY; CDR2 reads SYGVKD. V was pared by 10 bases and J by 3 bases, with 17 bases of the junction left unmatched. In nucleotides, the CDR3 is TGTGCCACCCGTCCAGGCCCGACAGGGTCCCACTATGGCTACACCTTC. This translates into CATRPGPTGSHYGYTF.

A few counts support this clone. The rearrangement uses TRBV28 and TRBJ1-2, with D unclear. CDR1 MDHEN and CDR2 SYDVKM come from the germline V gene. V lost 4 bases and J 8 bases, leaving 11 bases between the germline ends. The length of the CDR3 is 12 residues. DNA for the CDR3: TGTGCCAGCAGTTCCCAGGTCCGAGGCTACACCTTC. As protein: CASSSQVRGYTF.

The rearrangement joins TRBV27 to TRBJ1-6; D call uncertain. The CDR3 covers 15 residues. The V gene lost 4 bases and the J gene lost 5 bases, with 12 bases spanning the gap. Germline V lookup: CDR1 MNHEY, CDR2 SMNVEV (reference sequence). The CDR3 loop reads CASSSSGLHNSPLHF. CDR3 nucleotides: TGTGCCAGCAGTTCGAGCGGGCTCCATAATTCACCCCTCCACTTT.

The rearrangement links TRBV19 to TRBJ1-2; a weak D match, TRBD1 (5 bases). Germline CDR1 is LNHDA and CDR2 is SQIVND (reference sequence). This CDR3 comprises 14 residues. V was trimmed by 5 bases and J by 8 bases, leaving 18 bases between them. The chain's CDR3 is CASSEGLRPIGYTF. The CDR3 nucleotides are TGTGCCAGTAGTGAGGGACTCCGGCCGATAGGCTACACCTTC.

J is TRBJ2-2 and V is TRBV7-9, with TRBD1 matching 7 bases. The CDR3 covers 15 residues. V lost 11 bases, J lost 2 bases, and 11 bases stayed unmatched. Germline V CDR1 and CDR2: SEHNR, FQNEAQ (reference sequence). This CDR3 reads CAVLGTASNTGELFF. Written as DNA, the CDR3 is TGTGCCGTACTCGGGACAGCTTCTAACACCGGGGAGCTGTTTTTT.

CDR3: CASSYGGTGELFF. The CDR3 bases are TGTGCCAGCAGCTACGGGGGCACCGGGGAGCTGTTTTTT. The chain links TRBV7-2 to TRBJ2-2; D may be TRBD2 (6 bases). Germline values: CDR1 SGHTA, CDR2 FQGNSA. Trimming took 4 bases from V and 4 from J, leaving 7 bases between them. CDR3 length: 13 residues.

CDR3 in amino acids: CASKISDSTFYGYTF. As DNA, the CDR3 is TGTGCCAGCAAAATATCGGACAGCACGTTTTATGGCTACACCTTC. The chain is built from TRBV28 and TRBJ1-2, with a weak D call TRBD1 (6 bases). The CDR3 sequence is 15 residues long. In germline, CDR1 is MDHEN, CDR2 SYDVKM. Trimming left V 7 bases short and J 5 bases short, with 20 bases between.

CDR3 region: CASSPGQGTGELFF. The CDR3 DNA sequence: TGTGCCAGCAGTCCGGGACAAGGGACCGGGGAGCTGTTTTTT. The V gene is TRBV6-4, the J gene TRBJ2-2; a weak D match, TRBD1 (6 bases). The length of the CDR3 is 14 residues. V was pared by 5 bases and J by 5 bases, with 12 bases between. Germline values: CDR1 MRHNA, CDR2 SNTAGT.

The chain carries TRBV3-1 (or the pseudogene TRBV3-2) and TRBJ2-3; the D gene is possibly TRBD2 (6 bases). V was pared by 6 bases and J by 6 bases, with 16 bases between. The germline gives CDR1 LGHDT, CDR2 YNNKEL (reference sequence). CDR3 size: 14 residues. Here the CDR3 reads CASRPGRLGDTQYF. The CDR3 nucleotides read TGTGCCAGCAGGCCCGGAAGACTAGGGGATACGCAGTATTTT.

The chain couples TRBV2 to TRBJ1-5; 10 bases fit TRBD1. The CDR3 is made up of 15 amino acids. V lost 1 base, J lost 6 bases, and 3 bases stayed unmatched. Germline V gene lookup returns CDR1 SNHLY and CDR2 FYNNEI. In nucleotides, the CDR3 is TGTGCCAGCAGTGAAGGGGGACAGGGGAGTCAGCCCCAGCATTTT. Translated: CASSEGGQGSQPQHF. The variable domain in full, completed from reference TRBV2 and TRBJ1-5, reads EPEVTQTPSHQVTQMGQEVILRCVPISNHLYFYWYRQILGQKVEFLVSFYNNEISEKSEIFDDQFSVERPDGSNFTLKIRSTKLEDSAMYFCASSEGGQGSQPQHFGDGTRLSIL.

The chain employs TRBV5-1 and TRBJ1-1, with TRBD1 identical over 7 bases. CDR3 length: 14 amino acids. CDR1 is SGHRS, CDR2 YFSETQ, per germline. V lost 6 bases, J lost 1 base, and 6 bases stayed unmatched. The CDR3 spells CASIEGTANTEAFF. The CDR3 DNA reads TGCGCCAGCATCGAAGGGACAGCGAACACTGAAGCTTTCTTT.

This rearrangement joins TRBV19 to TRBJ1-5; D may be TRBD1 (5 bases). Trimming took 3 bases from V and 4 from J, leaving 13 bases between them. This CDR3 region has 15 residues. Looked up from germline, CDR1 is LNHDA and CDR2 is SQIVND (reference sequence). This CDR3 reads CASSIRQKVNQPQHF. The CDR3 DNA reads TGTGCCAGTAGTATCAGACAGAAGGTAAATCAGCCCCAGCATTTT.

This sequence joins TRBV6-2 or TRBV6-3 and TRBJ2-1; D not certain. The germline V gene encodes CDR1 MNHEY and CDR2 SVGEGT. V was shortened by 6 bases and J by 0 bases, with 18 bases between the two germline ends. CDR3 length: 17 residues. The CDR3 loop reads CASSRSGATVSYNEQFF. CDR3 bases: TGTGCCAGCAGCCGCTCGGGTGCGACCGTCTCCTACAATGAGCAGTTCTTC.

The chain combines TRBV2 with TRBJ1-6, with 9 bases identical to TRBD1. The junction had 6 bases not matched to a gene; V was cut back by 6 bases and J by 0 bases. CDR1 is SNHLY and CDR2 is FYNNEI in the germline V gene. The CDR3 loop spans 17 amino acids. The CDR3 reads CASSAGQGGSYNSPLHF. The CDR3, as DNA: TGTGCCAGCAGCGCGGGACAGGGAGGCTCCTATAATTCACCCCTCCACTTT.

This clone was observed many times. The same CDR3 is also encoded by other DNA sequences in this sample. The rearrangement uses TRBV28 and TRBJ1-2; 7 bases are a match to TRBD1. There are 13 residues in the CDR3. From germline, CDR1 is MDHEN and CDR2 SYDVKM. J gave up 3 bases and V 3 bases, and 1 base lay outside the gene matches. CDR3 amino acids: CASSLGQHYGYTF. Written as DNA, the CDR3 is TGTGCCAGCAGTTTGGGACAGCACTATGGCTACACCTTC.

V is TRBV5-8 and J is TRBJ1-6; no clear D. V shed 0 bases and J shed 10 bases, with 14 bases lying between them. CDR3 length equals 15 residues. Germline assignment: CDR1 SGHTS and CDR2 YDEGEE. CDR3: CASSLVGRGGSPLHF. The CDR3 DNA follows: TGTGCCAGCAGCTTGGTAGGGAGAGGAGGCTCACCCCTCCACTTT.

The V and J genes are TRBV6-6 and TRBJ2-1, with 7 bases fitting TRBD1. Trimming cost V 5 bases and J 5 bases; bases outside gene matches: 18. The CDR3 covers 18 residues. Germline-derived CDR1 and CDR2 are MNHNY and SVGAGI (reference sequence). This CDR3 reads CASSLTGPLLGRNNEQFF. CDR3 coding DNA: TGTGCCAGCAGTCTGACAGGGCCCCTTTTGGGACGGAACAATGAGCAGTTCTTC.

The chain uses TRBV2 and TRBJ1-2, with 7 bases lining up with TRBD1. V lost 4 bases, J lost 0 bases, and 5 bases stayed unmatched. Per the germline V gene, CDR1 is SNHLY and CDR2 is FYNNEI. This CDR3 contains 15 residues. The CDR3, as DNA: TGTGCCAGCAGTGTAAAACAGGGGACTAACTATGGCTACACCTTC. The encoded protein is CASSVKQGTNYGYTF.

This chain uses TRBV5-1 with TRBJ2-2; D is possibly TRBD1 (5 bases). Germline CDR1 and CDR2: SGHRS and YFSETQ. Deletions cut 0 bases from V and 6 bases from J, with 9 bases between. The CDR3 runs to 14 residues. This CDR3 reads CASSLGGAAGELFF. For the CDR3, the DNA is TGCGCCAGCAGCTTGGGGGGCGCCGCCGGGGAGCTGTTTTTT.

This sequence joins TRBV6-5 and TRBJ1-6; 8 positions match TRBD1. Germline V CDR1 and CDR2: MNHEY, SVGAGI. This CDR3 comprises 14 residues. With V trimmed by 8 bases and J by 7 bases, 7 bases remained unmatched. The CDR3 here is CASSNTGGNSPLHF. The CDR3 coding sequence is TGTGCCAGCTCCAACACAGGGGGGAATTCACCCCTCCACTTT.

The genes are TRBV27 and TRBJ2-7; tentative D call: TRBD2 (5 bases). Trimming left V 1 base short and J 0 bases short, with 10 bases between. The CDR3 is made up of 15 amino acids. Germline-derived CDR1 and CDR2 are MNHEY and SMNVEV (reference sequence). CDR3 residues: CASSLFGRDSYEQYF. Here the CDR3 DNA reads TGTGCCAGCAGTTTATTCGGCCGGGACTCCTACGAGCAGTACTTC.

The chain recombines TRBV29-1 with TRBJ2-3; D unclear. The ends were cut back, 7 bases at V and 0 bases at J, with 11 bases in the middle. The V gene's germline CDR1 is SQVTM and CDR2 ANQGSEA. This CDR3 is built from 13 residues. CDR3 amino acids: CSALALSTDTQYF. CDR3 sequence (DNA): TGCAGCGCTTTGGCCCTTAGCACAGATACGCAGTATTTT.

The chain employs TRBV12-3 or TRBV12-4 and TRBJ1-5, with 7 nucleotides matching TRBD1. The CDR3 covers 13 residues. V lost 6 bases, J lost 4 bases, and 3 bases stayed unmatched. The CDR3 loop reads CASSPRGNQPQHF. In DNA, the CDR3 is TGTGCCAGCAGCCCCAGGGGGAATCAGCCCCAGCATTTT.

The chain has TRBV19 and TRBJ2-5; the D is unclear. V was pared by 5 bases and J by 2 bases, with 9 bases between. This CDR3 has 13 amino acids. Germline CDR1 LNHDA, CDR2 SQIVND (reference sequence). The CDR3 DNA sequence: TGTGCCAGTAGTTACACCGGGCAAGAGACCCAGTACTTC. Its protein product is CASSYTGQETQYF.